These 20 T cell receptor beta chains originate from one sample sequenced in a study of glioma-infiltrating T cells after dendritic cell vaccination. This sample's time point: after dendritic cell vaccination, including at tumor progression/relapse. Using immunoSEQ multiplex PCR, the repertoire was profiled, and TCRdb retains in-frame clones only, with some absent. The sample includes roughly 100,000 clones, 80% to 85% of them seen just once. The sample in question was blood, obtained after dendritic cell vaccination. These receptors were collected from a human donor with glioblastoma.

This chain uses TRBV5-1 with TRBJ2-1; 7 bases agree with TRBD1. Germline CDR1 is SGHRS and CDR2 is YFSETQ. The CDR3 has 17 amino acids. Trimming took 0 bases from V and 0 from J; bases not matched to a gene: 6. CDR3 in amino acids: CASSLAGTVSSYNEQFF. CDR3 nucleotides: TGCGCCAGCAGCTTGGCCGGGACAGTGAGCTCCTACAATGAGCAGTTCTTC. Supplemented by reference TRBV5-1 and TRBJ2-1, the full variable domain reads KAGVTQTPRYLIKTRGQQVTLSCSPISGHRSVSWYQQTPGQGLQFLFEYFSETQRNKGNFPGRFSGRQFSNSRSEMNVSTLELGDSALYLCASSLAGTVSSYNEQFFGPGTRLTVL.

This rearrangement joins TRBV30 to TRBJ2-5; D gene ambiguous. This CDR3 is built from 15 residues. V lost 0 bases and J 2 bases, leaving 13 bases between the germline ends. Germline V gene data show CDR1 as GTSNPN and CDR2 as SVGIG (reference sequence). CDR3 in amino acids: CAWSVPTRVQETQYF. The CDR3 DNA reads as TGTGCCTGGAGTGTTCCTACTCGGGTTCAAGAGACCCAGTACTTC.

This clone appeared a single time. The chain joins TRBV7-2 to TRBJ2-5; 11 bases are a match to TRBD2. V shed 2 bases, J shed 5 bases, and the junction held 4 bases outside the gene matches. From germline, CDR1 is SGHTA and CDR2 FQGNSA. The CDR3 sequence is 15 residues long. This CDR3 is CASSLQSSGGETQYF. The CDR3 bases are TGTGCCAGCAGCTTACAGTCTAGCGGGGGGGAGACCCAGTACTTC. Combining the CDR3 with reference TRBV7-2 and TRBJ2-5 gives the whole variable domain GAGVSQSPSNKVTEKGKDVELRCDPISGHTALYWYRQSLGQGLEFLIYFQGNSAPDKSGLPSDRFSAERTGGSVSTLTIQRTQQEDSAVYLCASSLQSSGGETQYFGPGTRLLVL.

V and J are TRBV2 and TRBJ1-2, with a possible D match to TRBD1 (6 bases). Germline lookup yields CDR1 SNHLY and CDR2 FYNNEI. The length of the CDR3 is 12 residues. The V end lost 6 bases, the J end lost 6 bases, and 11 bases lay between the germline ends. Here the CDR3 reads CASRTGGHGYTF. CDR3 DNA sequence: TGTGCCAGCAGGACAGGTGGGCATGGCTACACCTTC.

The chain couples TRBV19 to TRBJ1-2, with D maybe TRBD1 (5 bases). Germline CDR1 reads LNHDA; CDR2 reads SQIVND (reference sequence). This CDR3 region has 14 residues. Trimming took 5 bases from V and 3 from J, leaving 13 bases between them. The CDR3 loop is CASSLAGTDYGYTF. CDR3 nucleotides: TGTGCCAGTAGTTTGGCTGGGACTGACTATGGCTACACCTTC.

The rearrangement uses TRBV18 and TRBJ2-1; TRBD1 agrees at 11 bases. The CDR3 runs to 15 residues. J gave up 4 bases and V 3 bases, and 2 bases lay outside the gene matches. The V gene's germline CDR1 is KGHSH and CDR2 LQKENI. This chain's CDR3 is CASSPDRGRYNEQFF. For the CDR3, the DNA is TGTGCCAGCTCACCGGACAGGGGGCGTTACAATGAGCAGTTCTTC.

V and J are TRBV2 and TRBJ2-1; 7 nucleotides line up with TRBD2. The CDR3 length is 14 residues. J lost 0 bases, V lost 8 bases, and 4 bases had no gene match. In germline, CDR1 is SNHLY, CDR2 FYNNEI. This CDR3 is CASERDLSYNEQFF. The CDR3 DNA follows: TGTGCCAGCGAGCGGGACCTCTCCTACAATGAGCAGTTCTTC.

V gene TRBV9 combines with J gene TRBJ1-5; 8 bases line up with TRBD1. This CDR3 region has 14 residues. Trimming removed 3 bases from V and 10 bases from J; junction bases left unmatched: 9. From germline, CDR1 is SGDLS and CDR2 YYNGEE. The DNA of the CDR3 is TGTGCCAGCAGCGGAACAGGGGGGGCTAGCCCCCAGCATTTT. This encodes CASSGTGGASPQHF.

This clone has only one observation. CDR3 region: CASSQRGTSLIQPQHF. Written as DNA, the CDR3 is TGCGCCAGCAGCCAGCGCGGTACTTCGTTGATTCAGCCCCAGCATTTT. The V gene is TRBV4-1, the J gene TRBJ1-5; no clear D. Germline CDR1 and CDR2: MGHRA and YSYEKL. The CDR3 covers 16 residues. The ends were cut back, 3 bases at V and 6 bases at J, with 18 bases in the middle.

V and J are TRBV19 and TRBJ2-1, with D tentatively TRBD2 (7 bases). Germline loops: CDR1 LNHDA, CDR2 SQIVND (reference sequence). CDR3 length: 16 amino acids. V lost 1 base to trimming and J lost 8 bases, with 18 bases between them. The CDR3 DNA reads TGTGCCAGTAGTATAGGTATCGGGGGGCCTGTGGATGAGCAGTTCTTC. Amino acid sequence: CASSIGIGGPVDEQFF.

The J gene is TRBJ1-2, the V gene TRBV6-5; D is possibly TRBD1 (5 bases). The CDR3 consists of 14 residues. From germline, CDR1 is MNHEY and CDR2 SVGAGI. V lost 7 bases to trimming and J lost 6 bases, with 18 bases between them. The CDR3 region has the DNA TGTGCCAGCACCAGGAGGGCTCGGGGGAATGGCTACACCTTC. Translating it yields CASTRRARGNGYTF.

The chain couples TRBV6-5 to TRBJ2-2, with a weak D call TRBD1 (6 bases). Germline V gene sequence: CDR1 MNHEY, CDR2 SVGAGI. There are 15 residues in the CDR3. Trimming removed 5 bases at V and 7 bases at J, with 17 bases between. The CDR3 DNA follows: TGTGCCAGCAGTACCAGGACAGCTGGAGGCGGGGAGCTGTTTTTT. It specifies CASSTRTAGGGELFF.

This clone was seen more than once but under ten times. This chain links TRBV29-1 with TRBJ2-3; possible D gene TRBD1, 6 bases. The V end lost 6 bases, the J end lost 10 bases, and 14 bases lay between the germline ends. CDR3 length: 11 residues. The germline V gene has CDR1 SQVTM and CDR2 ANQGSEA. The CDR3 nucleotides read TGCAGCGTACGGGACCCAGGGGCGCAGTATTTT. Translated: CSVRDPGAQYF.

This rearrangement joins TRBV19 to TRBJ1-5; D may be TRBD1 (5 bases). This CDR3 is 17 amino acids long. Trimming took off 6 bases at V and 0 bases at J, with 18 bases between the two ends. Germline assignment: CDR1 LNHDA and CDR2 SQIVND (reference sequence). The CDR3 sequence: CASRAGTGAYSNQPQHF. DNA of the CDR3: TGTGCCAGTAGAGCGGGTACAGGAGCGTATAGCAATCAGCCCCAGCATTTT.

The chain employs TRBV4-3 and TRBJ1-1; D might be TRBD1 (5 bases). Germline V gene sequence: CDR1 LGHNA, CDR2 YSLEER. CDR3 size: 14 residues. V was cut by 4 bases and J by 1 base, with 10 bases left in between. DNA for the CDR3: TGCGCCAGCAGCCCGGGACTGAGGAACACTGAAGCTTTCTTT. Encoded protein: CASSPGLRNTEAFF.

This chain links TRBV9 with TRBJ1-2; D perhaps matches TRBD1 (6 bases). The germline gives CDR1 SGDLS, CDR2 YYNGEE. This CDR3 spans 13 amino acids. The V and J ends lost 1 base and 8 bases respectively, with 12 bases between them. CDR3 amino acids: CASSVNPRGGYTF. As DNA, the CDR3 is TGTGCCAGCAGCGTAAACCCGAGGGGGGGCTACACCTTC.

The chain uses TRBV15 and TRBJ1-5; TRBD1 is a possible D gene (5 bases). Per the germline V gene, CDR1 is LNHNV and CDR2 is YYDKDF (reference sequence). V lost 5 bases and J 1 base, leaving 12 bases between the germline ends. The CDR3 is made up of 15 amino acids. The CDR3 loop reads CATSYRAGSNQPQHF. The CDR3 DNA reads TGTGCCACCAGCTATAGGGCAGGGAGCAATCAGCCCCAGCATTTT.

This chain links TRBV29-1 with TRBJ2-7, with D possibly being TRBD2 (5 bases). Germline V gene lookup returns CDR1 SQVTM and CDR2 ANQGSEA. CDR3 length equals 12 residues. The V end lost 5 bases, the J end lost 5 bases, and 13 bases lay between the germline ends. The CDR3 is CSVSPAGHEQYF. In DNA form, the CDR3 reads TGCAGCGTTAGCCCGGCGGGCCACGAGCAGTACTTC.

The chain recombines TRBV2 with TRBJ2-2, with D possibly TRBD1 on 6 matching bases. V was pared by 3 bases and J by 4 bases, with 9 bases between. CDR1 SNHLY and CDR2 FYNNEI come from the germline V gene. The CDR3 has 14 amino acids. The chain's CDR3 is CASSEGAGTGELFF. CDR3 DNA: TGTGCCAGCAGTGAGGGGGCAGGCACCGGGGAGCTGTTTTTT.

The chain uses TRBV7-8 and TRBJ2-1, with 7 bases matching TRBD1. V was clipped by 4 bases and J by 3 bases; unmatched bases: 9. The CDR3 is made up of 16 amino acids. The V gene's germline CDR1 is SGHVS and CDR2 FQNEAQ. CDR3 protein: CASSSRDRAVYNEQFF. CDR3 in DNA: TGTGCCAGCAGCTCAAGAGACAGGGCTGTCTACAATGAGCAGTTCTTC.